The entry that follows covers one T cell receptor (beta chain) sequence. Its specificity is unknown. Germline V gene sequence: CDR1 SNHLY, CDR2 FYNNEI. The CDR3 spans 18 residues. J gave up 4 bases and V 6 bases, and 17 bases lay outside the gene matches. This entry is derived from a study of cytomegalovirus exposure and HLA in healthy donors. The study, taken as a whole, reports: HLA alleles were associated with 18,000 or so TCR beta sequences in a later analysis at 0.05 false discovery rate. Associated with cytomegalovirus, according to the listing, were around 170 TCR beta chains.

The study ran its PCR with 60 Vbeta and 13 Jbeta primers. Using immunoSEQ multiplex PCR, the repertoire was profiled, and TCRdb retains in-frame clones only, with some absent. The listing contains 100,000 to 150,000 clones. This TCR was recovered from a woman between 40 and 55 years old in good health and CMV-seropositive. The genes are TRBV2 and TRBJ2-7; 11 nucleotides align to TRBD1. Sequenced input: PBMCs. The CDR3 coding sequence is TGTGCCAGCAGAGGGGCCCCGGGACAGGGGGATACTAGGTACGAGCAGTACTTC. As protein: CASRGAPGQGDTRYEQYF.